The TCR beta chain described here comes from a study of blood T cells in healthy people across ages. Study in general: T cells yielded about one barcoded beta molecule per two cells through template switching.

Extracted total RNA amounted to at least 5 micrograms for each sample. A sample-barcoded 5' primer and a J-beta primer mix were used in a second PCR of roughly 7 to 11 cycles. In TCRdb, the 5' RACE reads were re-called with MiXCR into one record per CDR3 protein. Of some 1 million distinct CDR3 sequences listed, under 55% are singletons. V was shortened by 7 bases and J by 2 bases, with 8 bases between the two germline ends. Germline V lookup: CDR1 SGHVS, CDR2 FQNEAQ. The CDR3 sequence is 12 residues long. Study findings and constraints: Researchers said unsorted PBMCs prevented a conclusive naive versus antigen-experienced comparison. Measured against age, TCR beta diversity per million T cells decreased in a roughly linear manner.

Details on this clonotype: Its antigen is currently unknown.

The sample taken for sequencing was blood. The chain carries TRBV7-8 and TRBJ1-1; D is unresolved. This receptor was obtained from a woman aged 60-75 years in good health. In DNA form, the CDR3 reads TGTGCCAGCACCGATGGCAACACTGAAGCTTTCTTT. Translation: CASTDGNTEAFF.